Each of the 6 T cell receptor beta chains below was sequenced from the same sample in a study of STAT3 mutations in large granular lymphocyte leukemia. Study findings and constraints: In T-cell large granular lymphocyte leukemia, about half of patients showed multiple immunodominant subclonotypes.

No antigen has been identified for these receptors. Some clones are missing from TCRdb's copy, which holds only in-frame ones; the method was immunoSEQ multiplex PCR. The sample includes some 10,000 clones, about 55% seen only once; the top ten take roughly 10%. The specimen was peripheral blood mononuclear cells. The source is a boy between 10 and 17 years old with T-cell large granular lymphocyte leukemia. Some clones in this sample may be carry-over from other donors' samples.

V usage is TRBV5-6 and J usage is TRBJ2-1; 11 positions agree with TRBD2. CDR1 SGHDT and CDR2 YYEEEE come from the germline V gene. CDR3 length: 15 amino acids. J was trimmed by 5 bases and V by 3 bases; bases with no gene match: 4. The CDR3: CASSSLAGGNNEQFF. For the CDR3, the DNA is TGTGCCAGCAGCTCGCTAGCGGGAGGAAACAATGAGCAGTTCTTC.

This clone has more than one count but fewer than ten. V gene TRBV18 combines with J gene TRBJ2-7; 7 positions agree with TRBD2. J gave up 5 bases and V 5 bases, and 3 bases lay outside the gene matches. This CDR3 has 12 amino acids. The germline CDR1 and CDR2 sequences are KGHSH and LQKENI. This CDR3 is CASSGGVDEQYF. The CDR3 bases are TGTGCCAGCTCAGGGGGGGTGGACGAGCAGTACTTC.

This clone was picked up a small number of times. This sequence joins TRBV13 and TRBJ1-2; D possibly corresponds to TRBD1 (6 bases). The CDR3 is made up of 14 amino acids. The V end was cut by 5 bases, the J end by 0 bases, with 10 bases between. Germline V gene sequence: CDR1 PRHDT, CDR2 FYEKMQ (reference sequence). CDR3 sequence: CASSGHRANYGYTF. The CDR3 DNA follows: TGTGCCAGCAGCGGTCACAGGGCTAACTATGGCTACACCTTC.

The chain uses TRBV5-1 and TRBJ1-1; tentatively, D is TRBD1 (5 bases). Trimming left V 4 bases short and J 7 bases short, with 14 bases between. The germline V gene encodes CDR1 SGHRS and CDR2 YFSETQ. The CDR3 is made up of 13 amino acids. This CDR3 reads CASSVPQGLEAFF. The CDR3 DNA is TGCGCCAGCAGCGTCCCCCAGGGCCTTGAAGCTTTCTTT.

This clone was seen more than once but under ten times. The chain carries TRBV30 and TRBJ1-5; D is ambiguous. The CDR3 runs 13 residues. V was clipped by 1 base and J by 1 base, with 5 bases between them. Germline-derived CDR1 and CDR2 are GTSNPN and SVGIG (reference sequence). CDR3 residues: CAWSAGSNQPQHF. In DNA, the CDR3 is TGTGCCTGGAGTGCCGGGAGCAATCAGCCCCAGCATTTT. Full variable domain (outside the CDR3, taken from reference TRBV30 and TRBJ1-5): SQTIHQWPATLVQPVGSPLSLECTVEGTSNPNLYWYRQAAGRGLQLLFYSVGIGQISSEVPQNLSASRPQDRQFILSSKKLLLSDSGFYLCAWSAGSNQPQHFGDGTRLSIL.

V and J are TRBV5-1 and TRBJ1-6, with D hard to call. Germline-derived CDR1 and CDR2 are SGHRS and YFSETQ. V was pared by 0 bases and J by 8 bases, with 12 bases between. CDR3 length: 15 residues. CDR3 DNA: TGCGCCAGCAGCTTGGGTTCGGACCTTTATTCACCCCTCCACTTT. This encodes CASSLGSDLYSPLHF.